This T cell receptor beta chain was sequenced in a study of blood T cell repertoires in COVID-19. The germline gives CDR1 SGHDT, CDR2 YYEEEE. V was pared by 2 bases and J by 7 bases, with 10 bases between. The CDR3 is made up of 14 amino acids. Original methodology: Quantification of nucleated cells was approximated via reference gene primer amplification. Assay: immunoSEQ multiplex PCR; the TCRdb copy retains only in-frame clones and omits some. V, J and clone size derive from that table, while D and trimming were established from the DNA sequence. The sample carries roughly 88,000 clones, approximately 78% recorded once.

The sample comprised peripheral blood. The sequence came from a woman of 80 years or more with acute or convalescent COVID-19. This rearrangement joins TRBV5-6 to TRBJ1-6; no clear D. CDR3 DNA sequence: TGTGCCAGCAGCTTAAGCCCGGGGAATTCACCCCTCCACTTT. Encoded protein: CASSLSPGNSPLHF.